A selection of T cell receptor beta chains follows, all from one sample in a study of tumor-infiltrating lymphocytes in localized non-small cell lung cancer. Repertoires were generated with immunoSEQ multiplex PCR, while TCRdb's copy carries only in-frame clones and drops some. The sample consists of about 29,000 clones, 75% to 90% of them appearing once. The sequencing input was lung tumor tissue. Source of these receptors: a human donor with non-small cell lung cancer. Both conserved end residues are part of each CDR3. A D gene is named only where the DNA matches it firmly. Expanded clones are given a class, and other clones once, few, many or no size at all.

D gene,J gene,V gene,clone size,CDR3 protein,CDR3 DNA
TRBD1,TRBJ1-4,TRBV19,-,CASSVTDRSEKLFF,TGTGCCAGTAGTGTGACGGACAGGTCGGAAAAACTGTTTTTT
-,TRBJ2-3,TRBV6-4,-,CASSDGVDTQYF,TGTGCCAGCAGTGACGGCGTAGATACGCAGTATTTT
-,TRBJ1-3,TRBV6-5,-,CASSLRKGTGNTIYF,TGTGCCAGCAGTTTACGGAAAGGGACTGGAAACACCATATATTTT
TRBD1,TRBJ1-2,TRBV10-3,-,CAIKAEGARGYGYTF,TGTGCCATCAAGGCGGAGGGGGCGCGTGGCTATGGCTACACCTTC
TRBD1,TRBJ2-1,TRBV15,-,CATGTGWNEQFF,TGTGCCACCGGGACAGGGTGGAATGAGCAGTTCTTC
-,TRBJ1-1,TRBV6-6,-,CASSYSSPGRETEAFF,TGTGCCAGCAGTTACTCATCGCCAGGGCGCGAAACTGAAGCTTTCTTT
-,TRBJ2-5,TRBV6-4,-,CASSDTGPPSVTQYF,TGTGCCAGCAGTGACACCGGCCCGCCGTCTGTGACCCAGTACTTC
TRBD2,TRBJ2-1,TRBV4-3,-,CASSQDIAGGGFNEQFF,TGCGCCAGCAGCCAAGATATTGCGGGGGGCGGTTTCAATGAGCAGTTCTTC
TRBD1,TRBJ1-2,TRBV9,-,CASSVANRPDRIGFGYTF,TGTGCCAGCAGCGTAGCGAACCGGCCGGACAGGATTGGATTTGGCTACACCTTC
-,TRBJ2-6,TRBV29-1,few,CSVGSRAGANVLTF,TGCAGCGTTGGGTCCCGGGCTGGGGCCAACGTCCTGACTTTC
-,TRBJ1-4,TRBV7-8,-,CASSLGVITNEKLFF,TGTGCCAGCAGCCTAGGGGTTATTACCAATGAAAAACTGTTTTTT
TRBD1,TRBJ1-2,TRBV19,-,CASSSLDRGRGHGYTF,TGTGCCAGTAGTTCCCTGGACAGGGGAAGAGGCCACGGCTACACCTTC
TRBD1,TRBJ1-1,TRBV5-1,medium-sized,CASSALQGRNTEAFF,TGCGCCAGCAGCGCCCTACAGGGGAGGAACACTGAAGCTTTCTTT
TRBD2,TRBJ2-7,TRBV2,-,CASSEGRGGYF,TGTGCCAGCAGCGAAGGGAGGGGCGGGTACTTC
-,TRBJ1-3,TRBV5-6,-,CASSLGVFGKTGNTIYF,TGTGCCAGCAGCTTGGGGGTTTTCGGAAAAACTGGAAACACCATATATTTT
-,TRBJ1-2,TRBV29-1,-,CSVGQDYGYTF,TGCAGCGTTGGACAGGACTATGGCTACACCTTC
-,TRBJ1-2,TRBV27,once,CASRGGNYGYTF,TGTGCCAGCAGAGGGGGGAACTATGGCTACACCTTC
TRBD2,TRBJ2-3,TRBV7-6,-,CASASAGALDTQYF,TGTGCCAGCGCCTCAGCGGGGGCTCTAGATACGCAGTATTTT
-,TRBJ2-7,TRBV5-4,-,CASSRRDGTYEQYF,TGTGCCAGCAGCAGACGGGACGGGACCTACGAGCAGTACTTC
-,TRBJ2-3,TRBV7-9,-,CASSLQTRTLSTDTQYF,TGTGCCAGCAGCTTACAGACCCGTACACTAAGCACAGATACGCAGTATTTT
TRBD1,TRBJ2-1,TRBV7-9,-,CASSRGGTGANEQFF,TGTGCCAGCAGCAGGGGCGGGACAGGGGCCAATGAGCAGTTCTTC
-,TRBJ1-6,TRBV6-5,few,CASSYRGAGFSPLHF,TGTGCCAGCAGTTACCGGGGTGCAGGATTCTCACCCCTCCACTTT
-,TRBJ1-2,TRBV19,once,CASSIDGDYGYTF,TGTGCCAGTAGTATTGACGGAGACTATGGCTACACCTTC
-,TRBJ2-5,TRBV7-2,-,CASSQGGETQYF,TGTGCCAGCAGCCAAGGAGGAGAGACCCAGTACTTC
-,TRBJ1-1,TRBV15,-,CATGTLRTEAFF,TGTGCCACCGGGACATTACGGACTGAAGCTTTCTTT
-,TRBJ2-5,TRBV6-5,-,CASMQDLGDQETQYF,TGTGCCAGCATGCAGGACTTGGGCGACCAAGAGACCCAGTACTTC